In this sample, the clone carrying this T cell receptor (beta chain) turned up once. As yet, its antigen is unknown. This sample was included in a study of T cell responses to AZD1222 COVID-19 vaccine. This CDR3 has 14 residues. V shed 10 bases and J shed 6 bases, with 16 bases lying between them. The germline V gene encodes CDR1 MDHEN and CDR2 SYDVKM. Some clones are missing from TCRdb's copy, which holds only in-frame ones; the method was immunoSEQ multiplex PCR. The profile shows tens of thousands of clones, approximately 83% of them singletons. Findings and caveats of the study: Spike-specific TCR breadth and depth grew following two AZD1222 doses. The study sampled repertoires only after the peak T cell response. Seropositive AZD1222 recipients at baseline numbered only five to seven.

The gene calls are TRBV28 and TRBJ1-6; TRBD1 might be the D (6 bases). The receptor was derived from an adult in good health. Sequencing used peripheral blood, obtained on day 0 of AZD1222 vaccination. The CDR3 nucleotides are TGTGCCATCAATCGACAGGCTGGTAATTCACCCCTCCACTTT. Translating it yields CAINRQAGNSPLHF. The full variable domain, rest sourced from reference TRBV28 and TRBJ1-6, is DVKVTQSSRYLVKRTGEKVFLECVQDMDHENMFWYRQDPGLGLRLIYFSYDVKMKEKGDIPEGYSVSREKKERFSLILESASTNQTSMYLCAINRQAGNSPLHFGNGTRLTVT.